This T cell receptor (beta chain) came from a study of Graves' ophthalmopathy and Graves' hyperthyroidism. The study, taken as a whole, reports: Most thyroid-expanded clonotypes exceeding 0.001 frequency were also found in blood. The study's model predicted ophthalmopathy progression at roughly 69% sensitivity and about 72% specificity.

Germline-derived CDR1 and CDR2 are MNHEY and SVGEGT. This CDR3 contains 12 residues. With 2 bases removed from V and 3 bases from J, the gap between germline ends came to 5 bases. Amplification of TCR beta CDR3 regions used RNA transcripts. Amplification began with first-round RT-PCR using HTBI primers, then second-round multiplex PCR was performed. TCRdb recomputed calls from the multiplex PCR reads with MiXCR, one row per CDR3 protein. The data show approximately 210,000 distinct CDR3 sequences, with 25% to 35% seen just once and approximately 9% held by the top ten. This clonotype was counted ten times or more. Its antigen is as yet unknown. No donor had other autoimmune disease, uncontrolled infection, pregnancy or lactation.

This TCR came from a man in his forties or fifties with Graves' ophthalmopathy. Sample: peripheral blood. The chain joins TRBV6-2 or TRBV6-3 to TRBJ2-7; unclear D gene. CDR3 nucleotides: TGTGCCAGCAGTTACGCCCTCTACGAGCAGTACTTC. Translated: CASSYALYEQYF.